The present entry profiles one T cell receptor (beta chain) with its context. What it binds is unknown. CD8+CD57+ cell expansion, shown by flow cytometry, had occurred in the patients selected for sequencing. Genomic DNA templated the TCR beta VDJ and CDR3 profiling. TCRdb ran MiXCR on the reads and lists one entry per CDR3 protein. The profile shows under 200,000 distinct CDR3 sequences, around 48% of them singletons. The sample originates from a study of CD8+CD57+ T cells in acquired aplastic anemia. Study results and limitations: In CD8+ cells, Simpson's diversity showed no significant difference between patients and controls.

This CDR3 spans 16 amino acids. After removal of 5 bases from V and 0 bases from J, the junction contained 7 bases not matched to a gene. The germline gives CDR1 MGHRA, CDR2 YSYEKL. This rearrangement joins TRBV4-1 to TRBJ2-1, with 7 positions matching TRBD2. Sample: sorted CD4+, CD8+, or CD8+CD57+ T cells (not recorded which) from PBMCs. The TCR comes from a human donor with aplastic anemia. The CDR3 DNA reads TGCGCCAGCAGCAACCTAGCGGTTAGCTCCTACAATGAGCAGTTCTTC. This sequence encodes CASSNLAVSSYNEQFF.